This T cell receptor (beta chain) was documented in a study of patients and donors after allogeneic stem cell transplantation. Germline-derived CDR1 and CDR2 are MGHRA and YSYEKL. This CDR3 is 17 amino acids long. Trimming took 4 bases from V and 5 from J, leaving 21 bases between them. A single record per CDR3 protein comes from TCRdb applying MiXCR to the RT-PCR reads. The sample has roughly 960,000 distinct CDR3 sequences; about 20% are singletons. The specimen sequenced was blood, either unsorted or a sorted T cell fraction (not recorded which). The receptor comes from a human donor who was either an allogeneic HSCT recipient or a stem cell or donor lymphocyte infusion donor (not recorded which). It is not recorded whose cells these are; they may come from a transplant donor. The V call is TRBV4-1, the J call TRBJ1-5; TRBD1 might be the D (6 bases). CDR3 protein: CASSRGGGTGQYQPQHF. The CDR3 bases are TGCGCCAGCAGCCGGGGAGGGGGTACAGGGCAGTATCAGCCCCAGCATTTT.